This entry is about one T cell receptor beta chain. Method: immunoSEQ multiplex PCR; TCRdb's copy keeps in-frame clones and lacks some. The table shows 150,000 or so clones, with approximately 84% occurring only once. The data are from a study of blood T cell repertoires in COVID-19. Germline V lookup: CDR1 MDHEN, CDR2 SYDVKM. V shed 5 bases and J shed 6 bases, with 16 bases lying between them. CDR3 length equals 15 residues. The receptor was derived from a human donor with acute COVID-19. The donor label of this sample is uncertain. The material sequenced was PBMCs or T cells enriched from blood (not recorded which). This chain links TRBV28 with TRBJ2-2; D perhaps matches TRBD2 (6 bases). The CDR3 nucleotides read TGTGCCAGCAGTCCTAATGGGGGGTTCCCCGGGGAGCTGTTTTTT. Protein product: CASSPNGGFPGELFF.